The next 11 T cell receptor beta chains were all read from a single sample in a study of spatial heterogeneity in lung cancer (dated by TCRdb to between 2018 and 2021). The library was prepared using 5' RACE. Sequencing instrument: NextSeq 500. Through fastp at Q25 and MiXCR, TCRdb rebuilt clones from the public reads, retaining in-frame beta chains. CDR3 protein sequences are deduplicated, and each keeps its most common genes and DNA. The sample records tens of thousands of distinct CDR3 sequences, roughly 4.6% of which are singletons. 30% to 35% of the sample comes from the top ten. This sample's time point label indicates: sample taken at primary tumor resection. For TCR sequencing, whole RNA was extracted from tumor and nontumor lung tissue, or from cryopreserved PBMC samples, and no cell sorting was done. Source: PBMCs, taken at surgery. Source of these receptors: a male donor with early-stage non-small cell lung cancer.

This clonotype has a handful of counts. This chain links TRBV29-1 with TRBJ1-1, with a weak D call TRBD1 (5 bases). CDR3 length: 15 amino acids. Germline-derived CDR1 and CDR2 are SQVTM and ANQGSEA. Trimming removed 6 bases at V and 11 bases at J, with 28 bases between. CDR3 loop: CSVQVREGLRLDAFF. The CDR3 DNA is TGCAGCGTCCAAGTCCGGGAGGGGTTACGACTAGACGCTTTCTTT.

In regard to this clonotype: This may be a read error: a much more frequent sequence differs by one nucleotide. The chain carries TRBV6-1 and TRBJ2-1; D is ambiguous. Germline assignment: CDR1 MNHNS and CDR2 SASEGT. The CDR3 is 14 residues long. V was clipped by 5 bases and J by 3 bases, with 11 bases between them. The CDR3 spells CASSRAVDYNEQFF. The CDR3 DNA sequence: TGTGCCAGCAGTAGGGCAGTAGACTACAATGAGCAGTTCTTC.

The chain joins TRBV6-6 to TRBJ1-6; tentative D call: TRBD1 (5 bases). Germline values: CDR1 MNHNY, CDR2 SVGAGI (reference sequence). Trimming took 8 bases from V and 7 from J, leaving 15 bases between them. This CDR3 is 14 amino acids long. Here the CDR3 DNA reads TGTGCCAGCCCCACCGGGACGGGGAATTCACCCCTCCACTTT. It translates to CASPTGTGNSPLHF.

This clonotype was seen ten or more times. The genes are TRBV18 and TRBJ1-1; D gene ambiguous. Trimming removed 3 bases at V and 11 bases at J, with 16 bases between. This CDR3 spans 13 amino acids. Germline CDR1 and CDR2: KGHSH and LQKENI. The CDR3 loop reads CASSPAGSQTAFF. The CDR3 nucleotides read TGTGCCAGCTCACCGGCTGGGTCGCAAACGGCTTTCTTT.

This clonotype was counted only a few times. This is likely a read error, given that the CDR3 carries no conserved phenylalanine or tryptophan at its end. The chain couples TRBV30 to TRBJ2-1, with D possibly TRBD2 on 7 matching bases. The CDR3 runs to 15 residues. Germline values: CDR1 GTSNPN, CDR2 SVGIG (reference sequence). With 4 bases removed from V and 2 bases from J, the gap between germline ends came to 15 bases. CDR3 DNA sequence: TGTGCCTGGACTCCCTGGGGGGGCACCTACAATGAGCAGTTCCTC. This codes for CAWTPWGGTYNEQFL.

This clonotype was detected many times. The V and J genes are TRBV2 and TRBJ1-2; TRBD1 agrees at 10 bases. Germline assignment: CDR1 SNHLY and CDR2 FYNNEI. The CDR3 is 14 amino acids. Germline trimming cut 1 base from V and 7 bases from J; bases unmatched to any gene: 3. The CDR3 region is CASSEGTGGFGYTF. CDR3 bases: TGTGCCAGCAGTGAAGGGACAGGGGGTTTTGGCTACACCTTC.

This clonotype was found many times. The rearrangement joins TRBV7-2 to TRBJ2-1, with 8 bases that match TRBD2. After removal of 5 bases from V and 8 bases from J, the junction contained 8 bases not matched to a gene. Germline assignment: CDR1 SGHTA and CDR2 FQGNSA. This CDR3 is 14 amino acids long. The CDR3 is CASSQSGGPDEQFF. CDR3 bases: TGTGCCAGCAGCCAGTCGGGGGGGCCGGATGAGCAGTTCTTC.

This clonotype was recorded many times. This rearrangement joins TRBV7-8 to TRBJ1-5, with D possibly being TRBD1 (5 bases). The CDR3 spans 14 residues. The ends were cut back, 5 bases at V and 4 bases at J, with 12 bases in the middle. Germline V gene data show CDR1 as SGHVS and CDR2 as FQNEAQ. The chain's CDR3 is CASSPGQVNQPQHF. CDR3 bases: TGTGCCAGCAGCCCTGGACAAGTTAATCAGCCCCAGCATTTT.

This clonotype has a count of ten or more. The chain recombines TRBV30 with TRBJ1-1; unclear D gene. Germline values: CDR1 GTSNPN, CDR2 SVGIG (reference sequence). The CDR3 has 12 amino acids. V was trimmed by 4 bases and J by 5 bases, leaving 11 bases between them. CDR3: CAWNRGWTEAFF. In DNA, the CDR3 is TGTGCCTGGAATCGGGGTTGGACTGAAGCTTTCTTT.

The rearrangement links TRBV12-3 or TRBV12-4 to TRBJ1-2; the D gene is possibly TRBD1 (5 bases). The CDR3 runs 14 residues. V lost 4 bases, J lost 0 bases, and 9 bases lay in between. CDR3 region: CASSSTAANYGYTF. The CDR3 DNA reads TGTGCCAGCAGTTCGACAGCGGCTAACTATGGCTACACCTTC.

This clonotype was found many times. V and J are TRBV7-2 and TRBJ2-1; D is unclear. V lost 8 bases, J lost 5 bases, and 7 bases lay in between. The germline V gene has CDR1 SGHTA and CDR2 FQGNSA. The CDR3 spans 11 residues. CDR3 protein: CASRANNEQFF. The CDR3 nucleotides are TGTGCCAGCCGGGCTAACAATGAGCAGTTCTTC.